This TCR beta chain was captured by sequencing in a study of beta chain features in type 1 diabetes. From germline, CDR1 is SNHLY and CDR2 FYNNEI. V shed 3 bases and J 9 bases; nucleotides not matched to a gene: 7. The CDR3 is 15 amino acids. Isolated RNA was reverse transcribed in full, so expressed TCRB transcripts were sequenced. The table came from immunoSEQ multiplex PCR; TCRdb's copy has only in-frame clones and leaves some out. The data show about 360,000 clones, around an eighth seen once. The clonotype originates from a man younger than 35 in good health. The sequencing sample was made of naive CD4+ T cells from blood. The chain uses TRBV2 and TRBJ2-2; 10 bases are a match to TRBD2. The DNA of the CDR3 is TGTGCCAGCAGTGAGGGACCGGGACTAGCGAGGGAGCTGTTTTTT. This codes for CASSEGPGLARELFF.